The 32 T cell receptor beta chains given below trace back to one sample, sequenced in a study of T cells in Graves' hyperthyroidism and ophthalmopathy. The CDR3 regions of TCR beta were amplified from RNA transcripts. The primer set for the first-round RT-PCR of the TCR CDR3 was HTBI. From the multiplex PCR reads, TCRdb called clonotypes with MiXCR, one entry per CDR3 protein. The sample carries almost 600,000 distinct CDR3 sequences, roughly 50% recorded once. Sample: peripheral blood or thyroid tissue (not recorded which). The receptors originated from a woman aged 18-30 years with Graves' hyperthyroidism.

Turning to this clonotype: One end of the junction varies from germline; a read error may be responsible. This chain uses TRBV10-2 with TRBJ1-1, with 7 bases identical to TRBD1. This CDR3 spans 12 amino acids. CDR1 is WSHSY and CDR2 is SAAADI in the germline V gene. CDR3 sequence (DNA): TGTGCCAGCAGCGGAGGGGGCACTCAAGCCTTCTTT. Encoded protein: CASSGGGTQAFF.

This clonotype was seen ten or more times. V usage is TRBV11-1 and J usage is TRBJ2-2; D remains ambiguous. Per the germline V gene, CDR1 is SGHAT and CDR2 is FQDESV (reference sequence). This CDR3 has 15 residues. V lost 3 bases and J lost 2, with 10 bases in between. The CDR3 sequence: CASSFRLGNTGELFF. CDR3 sequence (DNA): TGTGCCAGCAGCTTCAGGCTTGGTAACACCGGGGAGCTGTTTTTT.

The V and J genes are TRBV6-6 and TRBJ1-5; 10 positions agree with TRBD1. CDR1 is MNHNY and CDR2 is SVGAGI in the germline V gene (reference sequence). This CDR3 contains 15 residues. Trimming cost V 6 bases and J 6 bases; bases outside gene matches: 8. The CDR3 DNA is TGTGCCAGCAGCACGACAGGGGGCTCGAGTCAGCCCCAGCATTTT. Amino acids: CASSTTGGSSQPQHF.

This sequence joins TRBV15 and TRBJ1-2; D gene ambiguous. The CDR3 length is 13 residues. CDR1 LNHNV and CDR2 YYDKDF come from the germline V gene (reference sequence). V lost 3 bases and J 2 bases, leaving 7 bases between the germline ends. This CDR3 is CATSSLGNYGYTF. In DNA form, the CDR3 reads TGTGCCACCAGCAGTTTAGGGAACTATGGCTACACCTTC.

This clonotype was detected many times. The chain is built from TRBV12-3 or TRBV12-4 and TRBJ1-5; D is uncertain. CDR3 length: 17 residues. The V end was cut by 4 bases, the J end by 0 bases, with 16 bases between. The CDR3 protein is CASSWENFPYSNQPQHF. CDR3 in DNA: TGTGCCAGCAGTTGGGAGAACTTCCCTTATAGCAATCAGCCCCAGCATTTT.

By proportion, this clonotype is large. J is TRBJ2-7 and V is TRBV7-9; TRBD2 matches 11 bases. The CDR3 is made up of 14 amino acids. Germline lookup yields CDR1 SEHNR and CDR2 FQNEAQ (reference sequence). J gave up 3 bases and V 4 bases, and 2 bases lay outside the gene matches. CDR3 DNA: TGTGCCAGCAGCTATAGCGGGAGGGACTACGAGCAGTACTTC. This gives the protein CASSYSGRDYEQYF.

This clonotype was observed many times. The V call is TRBV7-2, the J call TRBJ2-7; the match to TRBD2 covers 9 bases. Germline V gene sequence: CDR1 SGHTA, CDR2 FQGNSA. The ends lost 5 bases at V and 5 bases at J; junction bases unmatched: 10. The CDR3 has 15 amino acids. CDR3 bases: TGTGCCAGCAGCCCCTTCCGCGGGAGGGCCGACGAGCAGTACTTC. As protein: CASSPFRGRADEQYF.

The chain combines TRBV12-3 or TRBV12-4 with TRBJ2-7; D might be TRBD1 (6 bases). The tail of the sequence fits TRBJ2-1 better, so the J call may be wrong. The CDR3 has 13 residues. The CDR3 bases are TGTGCCAGCATCGAACAGGGATCCTACGAGCAGTTCTTC. Its protein is CASIEQGSYEQFF.

This CDR3 is CASGLPPGQGYETQYF. In nucleotides, the CDR3 is TGTGCTAGTGGTTTGCCGCCGGGACAGGGTTATGAGACCCAGTACTTC. The chain joins TRBV12-5 to TRBJ2-5; 9 nucleotides line up with TRBD1. With 2 bases clipped from V and 5 bases from J, the junction kept 9 bases outside the gene matches. This CDR3 has 16 amino acids. The germline V gene has CDR1 LGHNT and CDR2 FRNRAP.

The sample holds many counts of this clonotype. The chain joins TRBV20-1 to TRBJ1-4; the match to TRBD1 covers 8 bases. The V gene's germline CDR1 is DFQATT and CDR2 SNEGSKA (reference sequence). CDR3 length equals 14 residues. V lost 3 bases and J lost 6; bases outside the gene matches: 6. CDR3 protein: CSARDRDKDEKLFF. The DNA for the CDR3 is TGCAGTGCTAGGGACAGGGACAAGGATGAAAAACTGTTTTTT.

This chain uses TRBV10-2 with TRBJ1-2; TRBD1 matches at 7 bases. This CDR3 contains 14 residues. CDR1 WSHSY and CDR2 SAAADI come from the germline V gene. V was clipped by 2 bases and J by 3 bases; unmatched bases: 3. This chain's CDR3 is CASSEPGQYYGYTF. In DNA, the CDR3 is TGCGCCAGCAGTGAGCCGGGACAGTACTATGGCTACACCTTC.

The chain joins TRBV7-3 to TRBJ1-1; D unclear. CDR1 is SGHTA, CDR2 FQGTGA, per germline. The length of the CDR3 is 15 residues. V lost 5 bases and J lost 0, with 13 bases in between. Written as DNA, the CDR3 is TGTGCCAGCAGCCGACTAGCGGGAGTGAACACTGAAGCTTTCTTT. It codes for CASSRLAGVNTEAFF.

This clonotype was detected ten times or more. The chain recombines TRBV6-5 with TRBJ1-5; 9 nucleotides line up with TRBD1. J lost 2 bases, V lost 6 bases, and 2 bases had no gene match. This CDR3 has 14 residues. Germline CDR1 is MNHEY and CDR2 is SVGAGI. CDR3 loop: CASRRQGGNQPQHF. CDR3 coding DNA: TGTGCCAGCAGACGACAGGGGGGCAATCAGCCCCAGCATTTT.

This clonotype was detected a few times. The rearrangement links TRBV29-1 to TRBJ1-5; weak D call: TRBD1 (6 bases). V gave up 0 bases and J gave up 11 bases, with 17 bases separating them. This CDR3 comprises 14 residues. CDR1 and CDR2 from the germline V gene are SQVTM and ANQGSEA. CDR3 bases: TGCAGCGTTGAAGATCTAGGCAGGGGTGAGACCCAGCATTTT. It yields the protein CSVEDLGRGETQHF. The full variable domain, with the rest looked up from reference TRBV29-1 and TRBJ1-5, is SAVISQKPSRDICQRGTSLTIQCQVDSQVTMMFWYRQQPGQSLTLIATANQGSEATYESGFVIDKFPISRPNLTFSTLTVSNMSPEDSSIYLCSVEDLGRGETQHFGDGTRLSIL.

A few counts support this clonotype. The J gene is TRBJ2-5, the V gene TRBV12-3 or TRBV12-4, with 7 bases aligning to TRBD2. This CDR3 region has 15 residues. V lost 3 bases, J lost 6 bases, and 10 bases stayed unmatched. The CDR3 region has the DNA TGTGCCAGCAGTTTTGGGAGGGAGGGCGAGCAGACCCAGTACTTC. Amino acids: CASSFGREGEQTQYF.

This chain connects TRBV12-3 or TRBV12-4 to TRBJ1-6; the match to TRBD1 covers 7 bases. Trimming took 4 bases from V and 8 from J; bases not matched to a gene: 11. The CDR3 extends over 16 amino acids. The CDR3 loop is CASSSRTGSLDSPLHF. CDR3 DNA sequence: TGTGCCAGCAGTTCGCGGACAGGTTCATTGGATTCACCCCTCCACTTT.

This clonotype was recorded many times. The CDR3 sequence is CATGIRGYEQYF. CDR3 DNA sequence: TGTGCCACCGGAATACGGGGCTACGAGCAGTACTTC. The rearrangement links TRBV15 to TRBJ2-7; weak D call: TRBD2 (5 bases). Germline loops: CDR1 LNHNV, CDR2 YYDKDF (reference sequence). CDR3 size: 12 residues. The V gene lost 8 bases and the J gene lost 3 bases, with 11 bases spanning the gap.

This clonotype was detected many times. The chain is built from TRBV5-1 and TRBJ2-7; possible D gene TRBD2, 6 bases. The germline gives CDR1 SGHRS, CDR2 YFSETQ. There are 14 residues in the CDR3. V lost 8 bases and J lost 3, with 18 bases in between. The chain's CDR3 is CASRPGRPGYEQYF. The DNA for the CDR3 is TGCGCCAGTAGGCCGGGGAGGCCGGGCTACGAGCAGTACTTC. The entire variable domain, with the rest obtained from reference TRBV5-1 and TRBJ2-7, is as follows: KAGVTQTPRYLIKTRGQQVTLSCSPISGHRSVSWYQQTPGQGLQFLFEYFSETQRNKGNFPGRFSGRQFSNSRSEMNVSTLELGDSALYLCASRPGRPGYEQYFGPGTRLTVT.

This clonotype came up many times. The chain uses TRBV7-6 and TRBJ2-2, with D perhaps assigned TRBD1 or TRBD2 (5 bases each). This CDR3 has 15 residues. Germline lookup yields CDR1 SGHVS and CDR2 FNYEAQ. The V and J ends lost 1 base and 4 bases respectively, with 10 bases between them. CDR3 coding DNA: TGTGCCAGCAGCTTAGTCGGGGCGGGCACCGGGGAGCTGTTTTTT. It codes for CASSLVGAGTGELFF.

This clonotype has at least ten counts. V and J are TRBV2 and TRBJ2-5; possibly TRBD2 for D (6 bases). V was pared by 4 bases and J by 1 base, with 7 bases between. There are 13 residues in the CDR3. Germline V CDR1 and CDR2: SNHLY, FYNNEI. CDR3 protein: CASSGGAQETQYF. The CDR3 DNA reads TGTGCCAGCAGTGGCGGGGCCCAAGAGACCCAGTACTTC.

Many counts were recorded for this clonotype. The J gene is TRBJ2-7, the V gene TRBV6-2 or TRBV6-3; a possible D gene is TRBD2 (5 bases). CDR1 is MNHEY and CDR2 is SVGEGT in the germline V gene. Trimming removed 7 bases from V and 11 bases from J, with 21 bases in between. This CDR3 has 13 residues. CDR3 sequence (DNA): TGTGCCAGCACCACGGCCCTGAGGACTCGGAAGTACTTC. This sequence encodes CASTTALRTRKYF.

The chain joins TRBV2 to TRBJ1-2, with 10 nucleotides matching TRBD1. This CDR3 contains 16 residues. Germline CDR1 is SNHLY and CDR2 is FYNNEI. V shed 0 bases and J 6 bases; nucleotides not matched to a gene: 7. CDR3: CASSEAGTGAGDGYTF. The CDR3 DNA reads TGTGCCAGCAGTGAAGCCGGGACAGGGGCAGGGGATGGCTACACCTTC.

This clonotype was counted only a few times. The chain has TRBV15 and TRBJ2-3; 8 nucleotides line up with TRBD1. The CDR3 is 16 residues long. V gave up 3 bases and J gave up 7 bases; unmatched junction bases: 12. Per the germline V gene, CDR1 is LNHNV and CDR2 is YYDKDF (reference sequence). CDR3 bases: TGTGCCACCAGCAGGCACAATGCAGGGGGCCCTAATACGCAGTATTTT. Its protein product is CATSRHNAGGPNTQYF.

The chain is built from TRBV20-1 and TRBJ1-2, with 8 nucleotides matching TRBD1. The CDR3 consists of 17 residues. The ends lost 0 bases at V and 1 base at J; junction bases unmatched: 10. CDR1 and CDR2 (germline): DFQATT, SNEGSKA (reference sequence). The CDR3, as DNA: TGCAGTGCTAGAGATCTCCAGGGGGCGCGGGTTAACTATGGCTACACCTTC. It yields the protein CSARDLQGARVNYGYTF.

This clonotype has more than one count but fewer than ten. The rearrangement joins TRBV2 to TRBJ2-2; unclear D gene. Trimming pared 3 bases from V and 5 bases from J, leaving 7 bases between. The length of the CDR3 is 13 residues. Per germline, CDR1 SNHLY and CDR2 FYNNEI. The CDR3 loop reads CASSDEVTGELFF. CDR3 bases: TGTGCCAGCAGTGACGAGGTAACCGGGGAGCTGTTTTTT. Drawing the rest from reference TRBV2 and TRBJ2-2, the complete variable domain is EPEVTQTPSHQVTQMGQEVILRCVPISNHLYFYWYRQILGQKVEFLVSFYNNEISEKSEIFDDQFSVERPDGSNFTLKIRSTKLEDSAMYFCASSDEVTGELFFGEGSRLTVL.

This clonotype was counted ten times or more. The chain recombines TRBV5-8 with TRBJ2-7; D remains unclear. V lost 0 bases and J 1 base, leaving 8 bases between the germline ends. This CDR3 region has 14 residues. Germline V gene data show CDR1 as SGHTS and CDR2 as YDEGEE. The CDR3 DNA follows: TGTGCCAGCAGCTTGGCTTCCCAGTCCTACGAGCAGTACTTC. It specifies CASSLASQSYEQYF.

The J gene is TRBJ1-2, the V gene TRBV2; 11 bases align to TRBD1. The CDR3 length is 13 residues. Germline V gene lookup returns CDR1 SNHLY and CDR2 FYNNEI. With 8 bases clipped from V and 7 bases from J, the junction kept 6 bases outside the gene matches. CDR3 nucleotides: TGTGCCAGCGCCGGGGACAGGGGGGGTGGCTACACCTTC. Protein: CASAGDRGGGYTF. The full variable domain, its missing parts supplied by reference TRBV2 and TRBJ1-2, is EPEVTQTPSHQVTQMGQEVILRCVPISNHLYFYWYRQILGQKVEFLVSFYNNEISEKSEIFDDQFSVERPDGSNFTLKIRSTKLEDSAMYFCASAGDRGGGYTFGSGTRLTVV.

The chain couples TRBV7-8 to TRBJ2-3; D possibly corresponds to TRBD2 (6 bases). Germline CDR1 is SGHVS and CDR2 is FQNEAQ. V was pared by 8 bases and J by 4 bases, with 7 bases between. The CDR3 totals 11 residues. Written as DNA, the CDR3 is TGTGCCAGCGCGGGGTCAGATACGCAGTATTTT. It translates to CASAGSDTQYF.

This clonotype was seen ten or more times. The chain employs TRBV6-4 and TRBJ1-6; 9 nucleotides line up with TRBD1. The germline V gene has CDR1 MRHNA and CDR2 SNTAGT. The CDR3 loop spans 15 amino acids. J lost 9 bases, V lost 0 bases, and 3 bases had no gene match. The CDR3 spells CASSDSPGQGSPLHF. Here the CDR3 DNA reads TGTGCCAGCAGTGACTCCCCGGGACAGGGTTCACCCCTCCACTTT.

This clonotype was observed at least ten times. This sequence joins TRBV6-6 and TRBJ2-7, with a possible D match to TRBD2 (6 bases). Germline V gene sequence: CDR1 MNHNY, CDR2 SVGAGI (reference sequence). V was pared by 4 bases and J by 2 bases, with 12 bases between. The CDR3 spans 14 residues. In DNA, the CDR3 is TGTGCCAGCAGTTCTTCTAGCGTAGCCTACGAGCAGTACTTC. It codes for CASSSSSVAYEQYF.

This clonotype appeared a few times. The CDR3 loop is CASSPSTGSYNSPLHF. CDR3 DNA sequence: TGTGCCAGCTCACCTTCGACAGGCTCCTATAATTCACCCCTCCACTTT. V is TRBV18 and J is TRBJ1-6, with a possible D match to TRBD1 (6 bases). CDR1 is KGHSH and CDR2 is LQKENI in the germline V gene. The CDR3 runs to 16 residues. V was clipped by 3 bases and J by 0 bases, with 9 bases between them.

Comments on this clonotype: A much larger clonotype is one base distant, so this may be a read error. The chain joins TRBV14 to TRBJ1-1, with 7 bases matching TRBD1. V lost 4 bases, J lost 4 bases, and 6 bases stayed unmatched. CDR3 size: 14 residues. Germline lookup yields CDR1 SGHDN and CDR2 FVKESK. The CDR3 region is CASSRYQGGTEAFF. The CDR3, as DNA: TGTGCCAGCAGCCGTTATCAGGGGGGCACTGAAGCTTTCTTT.